The entry below describes one T cell receptor beta chain. The sample comes from a study of regulatory T cells in long-lasting Graves disease. From germline, CDR1 is ENHRY and CDR2 SYGVKD. The CDR3 is 15 amino acids. V was shortened by 8 bases and J by 4 bases, with 18 bases between the two germline ends. Time point reported: newly diagnosed GD, antithyroid drugs for less than 3 months. Construction of the TCR library relied on RNA isolated from PBMCs. Arm-PCR of CDR3 regions with iRepertoire HTBI primers generated TCR beta libraries. Each CDR3 protein is one row after TCRdb ran MiXCR on the multiplex PCR reads. This sample has about 400,000 distinct CDR3 sequences, with about 14% found just once.

The clonotype originates from a female donor with Graves disease. This specimen was peripheral blood mononuclear cells (PBMCs), taken at new diagnosis, from a patient treated with antithyroid drugs. V usage is TRBV10-3 and J usage is TRBJ2-4; D may match TRBD1 or TRBD2 (5 bases each). The CDR3 coding sequence is TGTGCCATCCGGAATGCCGGGACGGGGAAAAACATTCAGTACTTC. Residues: CAIRNAGTGKNIQYF.